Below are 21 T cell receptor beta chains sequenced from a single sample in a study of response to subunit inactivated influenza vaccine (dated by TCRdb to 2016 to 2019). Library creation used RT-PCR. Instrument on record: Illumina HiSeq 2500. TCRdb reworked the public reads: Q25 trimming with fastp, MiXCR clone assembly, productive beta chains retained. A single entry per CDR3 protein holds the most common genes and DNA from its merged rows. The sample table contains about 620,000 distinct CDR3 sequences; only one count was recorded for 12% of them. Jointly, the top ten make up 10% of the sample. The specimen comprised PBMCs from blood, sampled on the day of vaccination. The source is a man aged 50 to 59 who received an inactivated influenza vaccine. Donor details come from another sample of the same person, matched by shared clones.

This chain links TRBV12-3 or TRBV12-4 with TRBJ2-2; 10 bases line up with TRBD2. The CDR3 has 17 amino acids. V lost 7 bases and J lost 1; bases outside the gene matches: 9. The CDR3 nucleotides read TGTGCCAGCACCAGGAGACTAGCGGGTAGGAACACCGGGGAGCTGTTTTTT. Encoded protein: CASTRRLAGRNTGELFF.

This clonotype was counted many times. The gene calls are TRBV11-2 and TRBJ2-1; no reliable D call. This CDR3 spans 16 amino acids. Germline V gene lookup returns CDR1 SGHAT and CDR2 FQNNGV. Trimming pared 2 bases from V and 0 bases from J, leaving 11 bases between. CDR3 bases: TGTGCCAGCAGCTTATATACAGAAAGCTCCTACAATGAGCAGTTCTTC. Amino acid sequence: CASSLYTESSYNEQFF.

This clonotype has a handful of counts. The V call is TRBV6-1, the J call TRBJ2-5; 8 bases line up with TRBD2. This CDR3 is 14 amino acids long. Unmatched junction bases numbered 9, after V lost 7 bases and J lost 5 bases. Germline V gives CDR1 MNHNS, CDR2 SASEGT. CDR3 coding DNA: TGTGCCAGCATCGGACTAGCTGCGGGGGAGACCCAGTACTTC. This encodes CASIGLAAGETQYF.

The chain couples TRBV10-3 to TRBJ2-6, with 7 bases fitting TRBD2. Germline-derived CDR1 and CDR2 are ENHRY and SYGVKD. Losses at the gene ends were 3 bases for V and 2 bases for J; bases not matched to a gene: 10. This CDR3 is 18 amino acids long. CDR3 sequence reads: CAISDLVGGPTGANVLTF. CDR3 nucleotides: TGTGCCATCAGTGACTTAGTGGGAGGGCCGACTGGGGCCAACGTCCTGACTTTC.

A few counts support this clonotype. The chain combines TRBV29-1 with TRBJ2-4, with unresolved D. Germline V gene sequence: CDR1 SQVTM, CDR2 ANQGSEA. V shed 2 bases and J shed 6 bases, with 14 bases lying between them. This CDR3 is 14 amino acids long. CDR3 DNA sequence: TGCAGCGTTGAACTTCCGACCCACCGAAACATTCAGTACTTC. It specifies CSVELPTHRNIQYF.

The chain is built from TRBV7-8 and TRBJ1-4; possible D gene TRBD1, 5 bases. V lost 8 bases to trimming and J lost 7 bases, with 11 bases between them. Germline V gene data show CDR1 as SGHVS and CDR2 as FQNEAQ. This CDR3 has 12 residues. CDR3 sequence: CASLRGTEKLFF. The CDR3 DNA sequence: TGTGCCAGCTTGCGGGGGACTGAAAAACTGTTTTTT.

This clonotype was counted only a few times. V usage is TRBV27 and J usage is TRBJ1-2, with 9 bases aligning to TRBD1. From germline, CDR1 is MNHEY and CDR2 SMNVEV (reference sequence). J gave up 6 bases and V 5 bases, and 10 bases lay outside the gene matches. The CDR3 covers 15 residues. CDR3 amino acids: CASSPILGQGNGYTF. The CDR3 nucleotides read TGTGCCAGCAGTCCGATATTGGGACAGGGAAATGGCTACACCTTC.

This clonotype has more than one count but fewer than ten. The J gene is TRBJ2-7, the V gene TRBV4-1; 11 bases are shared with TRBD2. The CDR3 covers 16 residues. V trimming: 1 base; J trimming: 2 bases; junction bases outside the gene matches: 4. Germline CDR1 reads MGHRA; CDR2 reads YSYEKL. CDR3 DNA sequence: TGCGCCAGCAGCCAAGTTCTAGCGGGGGGCACCTACGAGCAGTACTTC. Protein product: CASSQVLAGGTYEQYF.

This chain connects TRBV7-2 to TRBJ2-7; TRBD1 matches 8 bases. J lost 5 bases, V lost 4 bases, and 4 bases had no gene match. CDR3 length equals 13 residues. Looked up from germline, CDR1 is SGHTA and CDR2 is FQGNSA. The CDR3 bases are TGTGCCAGCAGCTCCAGGGGGCTCCACGAGCAGTACTTC. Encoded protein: CASSSRGLHEQYF.

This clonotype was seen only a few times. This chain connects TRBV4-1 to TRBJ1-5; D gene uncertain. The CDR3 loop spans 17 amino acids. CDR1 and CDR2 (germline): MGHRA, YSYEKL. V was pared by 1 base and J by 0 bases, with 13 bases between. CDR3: CASSQVYILHSNQPQHF. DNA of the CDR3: TGCGCCAGCAGCCAAGTCTATATTCTCCATAGCAATCAGCCCCAGCATTTT.

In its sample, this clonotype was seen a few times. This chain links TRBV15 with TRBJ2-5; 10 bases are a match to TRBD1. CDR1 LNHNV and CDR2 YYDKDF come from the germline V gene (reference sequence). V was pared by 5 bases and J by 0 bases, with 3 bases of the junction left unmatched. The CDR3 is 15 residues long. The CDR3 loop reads CATSWGQGYQETQYF. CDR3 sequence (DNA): TGTGCCACCAGCTGGGGACAGGGGTACCAAGAGACCCAGTACTTC.

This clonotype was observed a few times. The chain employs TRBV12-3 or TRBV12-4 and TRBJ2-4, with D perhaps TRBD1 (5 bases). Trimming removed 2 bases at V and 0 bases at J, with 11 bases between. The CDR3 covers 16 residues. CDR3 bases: TGTGCCAGCAGTTTAAACAGGCTACTAGCCAAAAACATTCAGTACTTC. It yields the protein CASSLNRLLAKNIQYF.

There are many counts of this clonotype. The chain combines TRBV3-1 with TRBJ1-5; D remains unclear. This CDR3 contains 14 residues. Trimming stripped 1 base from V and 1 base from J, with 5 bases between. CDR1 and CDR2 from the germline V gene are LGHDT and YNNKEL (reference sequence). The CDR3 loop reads CASSQAGSNQPQHF. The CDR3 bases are TGTGCCAGCAGCCAAGCCGGAAGCAATCAGCCCCAGCATTTT.

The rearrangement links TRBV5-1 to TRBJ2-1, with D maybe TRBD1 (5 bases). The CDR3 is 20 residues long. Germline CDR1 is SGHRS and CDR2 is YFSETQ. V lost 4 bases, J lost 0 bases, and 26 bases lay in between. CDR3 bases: TGCGCCAGCAGCCTGATTCAGGGTACCCCTATCTCTGGCTCCTACAATGAGCAGTTCTTC. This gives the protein CASSLIQGTPISGSYNEQFF.

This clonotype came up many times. The CDR3 reads CASSSVQVLTQYF. The CDR3 region has the DNA TGTGCCAGCAGTTCCGTCCAAGTTCTGACCCAGTACTTC. V and J are TRBV28 and TRBJ2-5; D gene uncertain. There are 13 residues in the CDR3. Looked up from germline, CDR1 is MDHEN and CDR2 is SYDVKM. V was pared by 4 bases and J by 7 bases, with 13 bases between. Complete variable domain (other parts from reference TRBV28 and TRBJ2-5): DVKVTQSSRYLVKRTGEKVFLECVQDMDHENMFWYRQDPGLGLRLIYFSYDVKMKEKGDIPEGYSVSREKKERFSLILESASTNQTSMYLCASSSVQVLTQYFGPGTRLLVL.

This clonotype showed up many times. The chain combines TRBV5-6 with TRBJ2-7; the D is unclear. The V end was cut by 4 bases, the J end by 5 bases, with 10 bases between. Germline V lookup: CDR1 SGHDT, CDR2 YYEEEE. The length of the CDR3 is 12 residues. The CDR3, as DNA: TGTGCCAGCAGCGGTGGGGTAAACGAGCAGTACTTC. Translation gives CASSGGVNEQYF.

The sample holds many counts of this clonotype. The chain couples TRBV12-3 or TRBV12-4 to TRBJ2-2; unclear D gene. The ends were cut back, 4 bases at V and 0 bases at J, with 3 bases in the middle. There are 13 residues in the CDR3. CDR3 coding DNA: TGTGCCAGCAGTTCAACGAACACCGGGGAGCTGTTTTTT. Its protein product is CASSSTNTGELFF.

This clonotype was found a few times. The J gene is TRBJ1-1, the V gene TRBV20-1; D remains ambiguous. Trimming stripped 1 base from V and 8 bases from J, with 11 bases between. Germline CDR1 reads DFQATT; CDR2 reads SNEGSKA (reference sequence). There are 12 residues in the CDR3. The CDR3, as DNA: TGCAGTGCTAGAGCATCTAGAAGAGAAGCTTTCTTT. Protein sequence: CSARASRREAFF.

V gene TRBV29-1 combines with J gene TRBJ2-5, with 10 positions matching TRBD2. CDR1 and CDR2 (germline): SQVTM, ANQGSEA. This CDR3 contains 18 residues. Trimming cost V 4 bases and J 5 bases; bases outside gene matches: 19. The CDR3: CSVGSYKREGQADETQYF. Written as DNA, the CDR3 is TGCAGCGTTGGCTCATATAAGCGGGAGGGCCAAGCCGACGAGACCCAGTACTTC.

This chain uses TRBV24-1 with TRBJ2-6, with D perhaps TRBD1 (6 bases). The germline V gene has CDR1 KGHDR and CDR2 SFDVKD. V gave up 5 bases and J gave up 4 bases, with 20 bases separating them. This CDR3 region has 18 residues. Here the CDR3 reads CATSGATGSPNGANVLTF. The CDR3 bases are TGTGCCACCAGTGGCGCCACAGGGTCCCCTAACGGGGCCAACGTCCTGACTTTC.

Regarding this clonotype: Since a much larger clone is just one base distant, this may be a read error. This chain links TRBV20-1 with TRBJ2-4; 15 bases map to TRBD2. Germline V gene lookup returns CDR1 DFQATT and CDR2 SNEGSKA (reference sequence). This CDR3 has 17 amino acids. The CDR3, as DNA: TGCTGTGCTCCCGGGACTAGCGGGGGGCTAGCCAAAAACATTCAGTACTTC. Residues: CCAPGTSGGLAKNIQYF.